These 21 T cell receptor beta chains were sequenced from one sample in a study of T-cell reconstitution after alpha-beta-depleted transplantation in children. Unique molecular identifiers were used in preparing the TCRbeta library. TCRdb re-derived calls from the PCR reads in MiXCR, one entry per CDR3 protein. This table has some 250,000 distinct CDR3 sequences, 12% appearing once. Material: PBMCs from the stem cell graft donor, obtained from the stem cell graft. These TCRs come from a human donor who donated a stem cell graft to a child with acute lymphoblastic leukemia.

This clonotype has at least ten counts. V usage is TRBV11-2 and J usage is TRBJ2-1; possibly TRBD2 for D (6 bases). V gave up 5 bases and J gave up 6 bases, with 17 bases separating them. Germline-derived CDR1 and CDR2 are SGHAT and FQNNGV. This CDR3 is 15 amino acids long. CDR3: CASSPPGSGGNEQFF. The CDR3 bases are TGTGCCAGCAGCCCCCCGGGTAGCGGAGGCAATGAGCAGTTCTTC.

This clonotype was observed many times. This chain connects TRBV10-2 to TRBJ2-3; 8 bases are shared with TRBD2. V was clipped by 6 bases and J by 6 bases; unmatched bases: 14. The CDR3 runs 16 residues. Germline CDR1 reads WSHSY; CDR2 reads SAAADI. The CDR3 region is CASRFPGLGKEDTQYF. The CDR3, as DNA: TGCGCCAGCAGATTCCCGGGACTAGGGAAAGAGGATACGCAGTATTTT.

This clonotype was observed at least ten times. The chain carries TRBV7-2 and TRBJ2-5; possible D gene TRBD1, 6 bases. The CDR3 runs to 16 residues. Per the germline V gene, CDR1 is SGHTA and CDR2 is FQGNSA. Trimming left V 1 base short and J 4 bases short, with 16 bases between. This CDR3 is CASSLGGYRERETQYF. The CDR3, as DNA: TGTGCCAGCAGCTTAGGGGGTTACAGGGAGCGAGAGACCCAGTACTTC.

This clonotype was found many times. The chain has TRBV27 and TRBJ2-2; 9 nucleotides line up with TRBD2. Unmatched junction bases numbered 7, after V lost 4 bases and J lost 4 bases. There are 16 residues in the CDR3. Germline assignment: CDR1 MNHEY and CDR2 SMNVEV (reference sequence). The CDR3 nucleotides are TGTGCCAGCAGTTCGGTTCGGCGGGGGGGCACCGGGGAGCTGTTTTTT. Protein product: CASSSVRRGGTGELFF.

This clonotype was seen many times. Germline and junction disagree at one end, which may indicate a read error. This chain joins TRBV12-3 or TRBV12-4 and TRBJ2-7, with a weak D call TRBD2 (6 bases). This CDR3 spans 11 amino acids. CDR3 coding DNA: TGTGCCAGCAGCCTCGGGGGACCTAAGGACTTC. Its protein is CASSLGGPKDF.

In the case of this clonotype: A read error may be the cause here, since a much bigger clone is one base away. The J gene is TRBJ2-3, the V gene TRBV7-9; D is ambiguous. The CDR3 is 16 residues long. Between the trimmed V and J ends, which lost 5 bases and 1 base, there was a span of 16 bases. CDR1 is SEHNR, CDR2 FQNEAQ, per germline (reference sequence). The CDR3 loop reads CASSGKGRVGTDTQYF. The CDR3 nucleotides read TGTGCCAGCAGCGGGAAAGGTCGTGTGGGCACAGATACGCAGTATTTT.

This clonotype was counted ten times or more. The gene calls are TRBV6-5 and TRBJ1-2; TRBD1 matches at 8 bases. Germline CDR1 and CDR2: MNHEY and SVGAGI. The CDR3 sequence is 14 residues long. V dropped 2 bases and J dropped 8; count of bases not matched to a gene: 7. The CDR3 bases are TGTGCCAGCAGTTACCAGGACAGGGTAGACGGCTACACCTTC. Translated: CASSYQDRVDGYTF.

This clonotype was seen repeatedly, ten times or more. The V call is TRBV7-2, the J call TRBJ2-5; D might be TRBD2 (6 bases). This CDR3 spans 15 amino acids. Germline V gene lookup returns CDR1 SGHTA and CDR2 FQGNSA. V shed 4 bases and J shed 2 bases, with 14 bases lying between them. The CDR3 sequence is CASSSSGLRQETQYF. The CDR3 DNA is TGTGCCAGCAGCTCCTCTGGACTACGTCAAGAGACCCAGTACTTC.

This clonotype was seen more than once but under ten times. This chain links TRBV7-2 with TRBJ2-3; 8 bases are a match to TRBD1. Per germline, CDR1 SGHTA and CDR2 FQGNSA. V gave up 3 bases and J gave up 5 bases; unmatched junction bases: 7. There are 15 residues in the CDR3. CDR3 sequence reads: CASSFRDRSIDTQYF. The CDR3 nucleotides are TGTGCCAGCAGCTTCCGGGACAGGTCAATAGATACGCAGTATTTT.

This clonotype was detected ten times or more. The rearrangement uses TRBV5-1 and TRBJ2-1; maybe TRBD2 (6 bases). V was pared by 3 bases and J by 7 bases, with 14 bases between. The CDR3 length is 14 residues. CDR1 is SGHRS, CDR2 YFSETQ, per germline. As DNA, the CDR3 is TGCGCCAGCAGCTCTACTTGGGGAGGAAATGAGCAGTTCTTC. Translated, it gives CASSSTWGGNEQFF.

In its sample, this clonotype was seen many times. The CDR3 sequence: CASSQVPGRLQETQYF. DNA of the CDR3: TGTGCCAGCAGCCAAGTTCCGGGACGGTTACAAGAGACCCAGTACTTC. The chain recombines TRBV3-1 with TRBJ2-5; either TRBD1 or TRBD2 may supply D (5 bases each). The V end lost 1 base, the J end lost 2 bases, and 14 bases lay between the germline ends. CDR1 is LGHDT, CDR2 YNNKEL, per germline (reference sequence). This CDR3 comprises 16 residues.

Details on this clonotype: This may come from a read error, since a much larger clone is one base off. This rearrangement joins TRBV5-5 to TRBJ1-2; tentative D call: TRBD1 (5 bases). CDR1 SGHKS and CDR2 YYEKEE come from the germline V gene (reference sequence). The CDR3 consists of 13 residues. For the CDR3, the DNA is TGTGCCAGCAGCTTAGGGGCGGACTATGCCTACACCTTC. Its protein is CASSLGADYAYTF.

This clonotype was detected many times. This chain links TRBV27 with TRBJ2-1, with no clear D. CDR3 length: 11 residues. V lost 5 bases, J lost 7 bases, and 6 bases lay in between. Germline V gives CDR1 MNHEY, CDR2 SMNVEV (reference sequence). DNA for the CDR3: TGTGCCAGCAGTGCCCTTAATGAGCAGTTCTTC. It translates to CASSALNEQFF.

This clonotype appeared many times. The DNA of the CDR3 is TGTGCCAGCAGTCCCGGGACGGGGGAAAACATTCAGTACTTC. It encodes CASSPGTGENIQYF. This chain joins TRBV12-3 or TRBV12-4 and TRBJ2-4, with a possible D match to TRBD2 (6 bases). The CDR3 spans 14 residues. The V gene lost 5 bases and the J gene lost 5 bases, with 13 bases spanning the gap.

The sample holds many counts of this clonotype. In nucleotides, the CDR3 is TGTGCCAGCAGCTTAGGGGGGGCCAATCAGCCCCAGCATTTT. Protein product: CASSLGGANQPQHF. V usage is TRBV11-2 and J usage is TRBJ1-5, with a possible D match to TRBD1 (6 bases). The V gene lost 1 base and the J gene lost 3 bases, with 7 bases spanning the gap. The CDR3 totals 14 residues. The germline CDR1 and CDR2 sequences are SGHAT and FQNNGV.

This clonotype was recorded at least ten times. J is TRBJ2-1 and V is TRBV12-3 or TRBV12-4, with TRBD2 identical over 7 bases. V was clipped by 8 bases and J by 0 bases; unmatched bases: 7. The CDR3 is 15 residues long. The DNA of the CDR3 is TGTGCCAGCCGGAGCGGGGACCACTCCTACAATGAGCAGTTCTTC. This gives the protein CASRSGDHSYNEQFF.

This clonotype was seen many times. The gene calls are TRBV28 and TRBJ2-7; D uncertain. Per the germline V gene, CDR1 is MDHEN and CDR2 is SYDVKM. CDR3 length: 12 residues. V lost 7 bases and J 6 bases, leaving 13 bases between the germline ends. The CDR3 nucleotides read TGTGCCAGCACCGGACGGGCCTCCGAGCAGTACTTC. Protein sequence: CASTGRASEQYF. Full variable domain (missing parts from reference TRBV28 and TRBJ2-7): DVKVTQSSRYLVKRTGEKVFLECVQDMDHENMFWYRQDPGLGLRLIYFSYDVKMKEKGDIPEGYSVSREKKERFSLILESASTNQTSMYLCASTGRASEQYFGPGTRLTVT.

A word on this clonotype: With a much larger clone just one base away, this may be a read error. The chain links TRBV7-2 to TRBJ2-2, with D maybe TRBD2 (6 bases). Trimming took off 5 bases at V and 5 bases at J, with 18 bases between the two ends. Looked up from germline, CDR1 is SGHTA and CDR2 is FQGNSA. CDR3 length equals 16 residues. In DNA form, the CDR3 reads TGTGCCAGCAGCCCTCCGGGGGACTTTCAAACCGGGGAGCTGTTTTTT. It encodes CASSPPGDFQTGELFF.

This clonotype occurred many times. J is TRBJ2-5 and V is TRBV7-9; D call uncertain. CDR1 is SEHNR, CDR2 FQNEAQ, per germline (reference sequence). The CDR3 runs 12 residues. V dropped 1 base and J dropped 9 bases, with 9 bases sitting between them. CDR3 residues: CASSLDWYAQYF. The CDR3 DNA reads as TGTGCCAGCAGCTTAGATTGGTATGCCCAGTACTTC.

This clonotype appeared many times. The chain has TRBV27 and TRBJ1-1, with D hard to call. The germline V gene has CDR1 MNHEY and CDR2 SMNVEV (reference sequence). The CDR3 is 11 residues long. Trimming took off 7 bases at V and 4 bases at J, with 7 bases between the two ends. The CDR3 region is CASISRTEAFF. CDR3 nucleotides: TGTGCCAGCATTTCGCGCACTGAAGCTTTCTTT.

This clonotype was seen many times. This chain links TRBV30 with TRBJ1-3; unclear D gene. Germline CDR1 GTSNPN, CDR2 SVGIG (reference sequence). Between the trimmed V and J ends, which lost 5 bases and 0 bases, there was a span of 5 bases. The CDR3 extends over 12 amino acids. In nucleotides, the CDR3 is TGTGCCTGGGAAGGCTCTGGAAACACCATATATTTT. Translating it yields CAWEGSGNTIYF.